The 30 T cell receptor beta chains below were found in one sample sequenced in a study of cytomegalovirus exposure and HLA in healthy donors. PCR amplification relied on 60 Vbeta primers (plus 13 Jbeta primers). Generated by immunoSEQ multiplex PCR, the TCRdb table keeps only in-frame clones and is missing some. The sample carries approximately 220,000 clones, approximately 79% recorded once. The sequencing sample was made of PBMCs. The receptor source for this set is a girl aged 2-10 years in good health and CMV-seronegative.

This clone has only a few counts. CDR3 protein: CASTSQGASTGELFF. The CDR3 DNA follows: TGTGCCAGCACATCACAGGGGGCATCCACCGGGGAGCTGTTTTTT. This chain connects TRBV2 to TRBJ2-2; 9 bases align to TRBD1. This CDR3 is built from 15 residues. Germline loops: CDR1 SNHLY, CDR2 FYNNEI. The trim removed 7 bases at V and 4 bases at J, leaving 7 bases unmatched.

The chain couples TRBV5-1 to TRBJ1-1; 7 bases line up with TRBD1. V dropped 2 bases and J dropped 4; count of bases not matched to a gene: 8. The CDR3 runs to 15 residues. Germline assignment: CDR1 SGHRS and CDR2 YFSETQ. CDR3 region: CASSLHRGLGTEAFF. The DNA of the CDR3 is TGCGCCAGCAGCTTACACAGGGGCCTGGGCACTGAAGCTTTCTTT.

The chain combines TRBV6-1 with TRBJ1-3; D may be TRBD1 (5 bases). The CDR3 is made up of 16 amino acids. The V gene's germline CDR1 is MNHNS and CDR2 SASEGT. Trimming left V 0 bases short and J 4 bases short, with 13 bases between. The CDR3, as DNA: TGTGCCAGCAGTGAAGCGCGCGTCAGGGTGGGAAACACCATATATTTT. The encoded protein is CASSEARVRVGNTIYF.

The V call is TRBV29-1, the J call TRBJ2-3; a possible D gene is TRBD1 (6 bases). Trimming left V 6 bases short and J 2 bases short, with 12 bases between. There are 13 residues in the CDR3. CDR1 is SQVTM and CDR2 is ANQGSEA in the germline V gene. The CDR3 DNA reads TGCAGCGTCTCAGGGGTTCCCACAGATACGCAGTATTTT. It is translated as CSVSGVPTDTQYF.

The CDR3: CASSVRWNTEAFF. For the CDR3, the DNA is TGTGCCAGCAGTGTTCGGTGGAACACTGAAGCTTTCTTT. The chain couples TRBV6-1 to TRBJ1-1; D not certain. V dropped 4 bases and J dropped 1 base, with 7 bases sitting between them. This CDR3 contains 13 residues. Germline V gene data show CDR1 as MNHNS and CDR2 as SASEGT.

J is TRBJ2-2 and V is TRBV4-1; D perhaps matches TRBD2 (5 bases). Germline assignment: CDR1 MGHRA and CDR2 YSYEKL. This CDR3 comprises 16 residues. The V end lost 1 base, the J end lost 6 bases, and 15 bases lay between the germline ends. The CDR3 sequence is CASSQGVVPGAGELFF. The CDR3, as DNA: TGCGCCAGCAGCCAAGGAGTAGTCCCCGGGGCCGGGGAGCTGTTTTTT.

The chain couples TRBV6-1 to TRBJ1-1; a weak D match, TRBD1 (6 bases). The V gene lost 7 bases and the J gene lost 6 bases, with 12 bases spanning the gap. There are 12 residues in the CDR3. Germline V gene sequence: CDR1 MNHNS, CDR2 SASEGT. CDR3 protein: CASTGAYPEAFF. CDR3 sequence (DNA): TGTGCCAGCACAGGGGCATACCCTGAAGCTTTCTTT.

V is TRBV7-6 and J is TRBJ2-7; 7 bases line up with TRBD1. The CDR3 is 13 amino acids. Germline loops: CDR1 SGHVS, CDR2 FNYEAQ. V was pared by 3 bases and J by 2 bases, with 1 base of the junction left unmatched. The CDR3 reads CASSLQGAYEQYF. The CDR3 nucleotides read TGTGCCAGCAGCTTGCAGGGGGCCTACGAGCAGTACTTC.

This clone came up once. The chain carries TRBV6-4 and TRBJ1-2, with 8 bases aligning to TRBD1. The CDR3 totals 16 residues. Losses at the gene ends were 4 bases for V and 4 bases for J; bases not matched to a gene: 11. Germline V gene data show CDR1 as MRHNA and CDR2 as SNTAGT. The CDR3 bases are TGTGCCAGCAGTGCCCAAAATACAGGGGGGTTCTATGGCTACACCTTC. Protein: CASSAQNTGGFYGYTF.

The DNA of the CDR3 is TGTGCCAGCAGTCCACGGGGGGGGAACAGCTCCTACGAGCAGTACTTC. This sequence encodes CASSPRGGNSSYEQYF. V and J are TRBV27 and TRBJ2-7; TRBD2 matches 8 bases. V shed 5 bases and J 0 bases; nucleotides not matched to a gene: 9. The CDR3 runs to 16 residues. The V gene's germline CDR1 is MNHEY and CDR2 SMNVEV (reference sequence).

The chain couples TRBV19 to TRBJ2-7, with 7 bases aligning to TRBD1. CDR1 and CDR2 (germline): LNHDA, SQIVND (reference sequence). The ends lost 1 base at V and 6 bases at J; junction bases unmatched: 9. This CDR3 contains 15 residues. CDR3 sequence reads: CASSIAPMTGSEQYF. The CDR3 nucleotides are TGTGCCAGTAGTATAGCCCCCATGACAGGGAGCGAGCAGTACTTC.

In DNA form, the CDR3 reads TGTGCCAGCAGTTACTCCTATAGACAGGGTCGCCTCGAGCAGTACTTC. Amino acids: CASSYSYRQGRLEQYF. V usage is TRBV6-5 and J usage is TRBJ2-7, with 7 bases that match TRBD1. The germline gives CDR1 MNHEY, CDR2 SVGAGI. The ends lost 0 bases at V and 6 bases at J; junction bases unmatched: 11. CDR3 length: 16 amino acids.

The J gene is TRBJ2-1, the V gene TRBV7-6, with 8 bases fitting TRBD2. This CDR3 comprises 15 residues. V trimming: 6 bases; J trimming: 8 bases; junction bases outside the gene matches: 12. Germline V lookup: CDR1 SGHVS, CDR2 FNYEAQ. The chain's CDR3 is CASRSSGGHRDEQFF. DNA for the CDR3: TGTGCCAGCAGATCCTCGGGGGGGCACAGGGATGAGCAGTTCTTC.

Only a few counts were recorded for this clone. The chain carries TRBV5-1 and TRBJ1-2; maybe TRBD1 (6 bases). The CDR3 covers 14 residues. Trimming shortened V by 0 bases and J by 4 bases, and 10 bases separated the two germline ends. The V gene's germline CDR1 is SGHRS and CDR2 YFSETQ. CDR3 in DNA: TGCGCCAGCAGCTTGGAGCGGGGGGCCTATGGCTACACCTTC. Amino acid sequence: CASSLERGAYGYTF.

This chain connects TRBV6-5 to TRBJ1-1; D call uncertain. CDR3 length equals 13 residues. Trimming cost V 2 bases and J 11 bases, with 15 bases left between them. Germline loops: CDR1 MNHEY, CDR2 SVGAGI. The CDR3 loop reads CASSYGQTGSAFF. DNA of the CDR3: TGTGCCAGCAGTTACGGGCAGACCGGGAGTGCTTTCTTT.

This rearrangement joins TRBV7-9 to TRBJ2-4, with 7 bases lining up with TRBD1. The V and J ends lost 5 bases and 0 bases, in that order; junction bases with no gene match: 13. Germline V gives CDR1 SEHNR, CDR2 FQNEAQ (reference sequence). The CDR3 runs 18 residues. For the CDR3, the DNA is TGTGCCAGCAGCCGGGACAGATTCTACCCTATAGCCAAAAACATTCAGTACTTC. Protein sequence: CASSRDRFYPIAKNIQYF.

This chain joins TRBV7-3 and TRBJ2-7, with 8 bases identical to TRBD2. CDR1 SGHTA and CDR2 FQGTGA come from the germline V gene. The V segment lost 5 bases and the J segment 2 bases; nucleotides outside the gene matches: 8. CDR3 length equals 15 residues. The CDR3 coding sequence is TGTGCCAGCAGCCTCGAAGCGGGGGATACCTACGAGCAGTACTTC. It codes for CASSLEAGDTYEQYF.

CDR3 DNA: TGTGCCAGCAGCTTAAGGGCGGGAGACGGGTACGAGCAGTACTTC. Its translation is CASSLRAGDGYEQYF. This chain links TRBV11-3 with TRBJ2-7; TRBD2 aligns across 7 bases. The CDR3 length is 15 residues. CDR1 is SGHNT and CDR2 is YENEEA in the germline V gene. Unmatched junction bases numbered 8, after V lost 2 bases and J lost 4 bases.

Only one count was recorded for this clone. The chain carries TRBV16 and TRBJ1-1; TRBD1 matches at 8 bases. Germline trimming cut 0 bases from V and 6 bases from J; bases unmatched to any gene: 6. Germline V gene data show CDR1 as KGHSY and CDR2 as FQNENV. The CDR3 spans 15 residues. In DNA form, the CDR3 reads TGTGCCAGCAGCCAATCTAGGACAGGGCGTTCTGAAGCTTTCTTT. Its protein is CASSQSRTGRSEAFF. The full variable domain, completed using reference TRBV16 and TRBJ1-1, is GEEVAQTPKHLVRGEGQKAKLYCAPIKGHSYVFWYQQVLKNEFKFLISFQNENVFDETGMPKERFSAKCLPNSPCSLEIQATKLEDSAVYFCASSQSRTGRSEAFFGQGTRLTVV.

The genes are TRBV5-6 and TRBJ1-5; D perhaps matches TRBD1 (5 bases). Trimming removed 0 bases from V and 4 bases from J, with 11 bases in between. The CDR3 loop spans 15 amino acids. In germline, CDR1 is SGHDT, CDR2 YYEEEE. The CDR3 region is CASSLGQGRNQPQHF. The DNA for the CDR3 is TGTGCCAGCAGCTTGGGCCAGGGTAGGAATCAGCCCCAGCATTTT. Drawing the rest from reference TRBV5-6 and TRBJ1-5, the complete variable domain is DAGVTQSPTHLIKTRGQQVTLRCSPKSGHDTVSWYQQALGQGPQFIFQYYEEEERQRGNFPDRFSGHQFPNYSSELNVNALLLGDSALYLCASSLGQGRNQPQHFGDGTRLSIL.

The V call is TRBV5-4, the J call TRBJ1-1, with 8 nucleotides matching TRBD1. This CDR3 is 16 amino acids long. CDR1 and CDR2 (germline): SGHNT, YYREEE (reference sequence). V lost 6 bases, J lost 3 bases, and 13 bases stayed unmatched. CDR3 sequence (DNA): TGTGCCAGCAACCTGGGGCTCGGCAGGGGGCACACTGAAGCTTTCTTT. As protein: CASNLGLGRGHTEAFF.

The chain is built from TRBV6-6 and TRBJ2-5, with D possibly being TRBD2 (7 bases). V lost 5 bases and J lost 4, with 17 bases in between. This CDR3 region has 15 residues. Germline CDR1 is MNHNY and CDR2 is SVGAGI (reference sequence). The CDR3 spells CASSRAGAVGETQYF. The CDR3 nucleotides are TGTGCCAGCAGTAGGGCGGGGGCTGTTGGAGAGACCCAGTACTTC.

V usage is TRBV5-4 and J usage is TRBJ2-2, with D hard to call. Germline V gene sequence: CDR1 SGHNT, CDR2 YYREEE (reference sequence). The V end was cut by 1 base, the J end by 8 bases, with 21 bases between. The CDR3 has 17 residues. This CDR3 is CASSLSQLTVSRGELFF. DNA of the CDR3: TGTGCCAGCAGCTTGAGTCAACTGACTGTCTCACGAGGGGAGCTGTTTTTT.

The chain uses TRBV29-1 and TRBJ1-1; the D is unclear. Germline V gives CDR1 SQVTM, CDR2 ANQGSEA. This CDR3 contains 13 residues. The V gene lost 5 bases and the J gene lost 5 bases, with 15 bases spanning the gap. The CDR3 here is CSVNGRGKTEAFF. For the CDR3, the DNA is TGCAGCGTTAATGGAAGAGGAAAGACTGAAGCTTTCTTT.

This clone has only one observation. This chain links TRBV7-9 with TRBJ2-5; TRBD1 matches 9 bases. The J segment lost 3 bases and the V segment lost 1 base, leaving 0 bases of the junction unmatched. This CDR3 contains 14 residues. The germline gives CDR1 SEHNR, CDR2 FQNEAQ (reference sequence). The CDR3 reads CASSLGTGEETQYF. The DNA for the CDR3 is TGTGCCAGCAGCTTAGGGACAGGGGAAGAGACCCAGTACTTC.

The V call is TRBV5-4, the J call TRBJ2-7; 8 bases map to TRBD2. This CDR3 has 14 residues. CDR1 is SGHNT and CDR2 is YYREEE in the germline V gene (reference sequence). V was pared by 3 bases and J by 2 bases, with 4 bases of the junction left unmatched. The DNA for the CDR3 is TGTGCCAGCAGCTCCGGGACTAGAACCTACGAGCAGTACTTC. Its protein product is CASSSGTRTYEQYF.

J is TRBJ1-1 and V is TRBV19; TRBD1 matches at 7 bases. This CDR3 is 17 amino acids long. In germline, CDR1 is LNHDA, CDR2 SQIVND (reference sequence). The trim removed 3 bases at V and 1 base at J, leaving 11 bases unmatched. CDR3 amino acids: CASSILGDRQRNTEAFF. The CDR3 DNA sequence: TGTGCCAGTAGTATCTTGGGGGACAGACAGAGGAACACTGAAGCTTTCTTT.

The chain recombines TRBV6-5 with TRBJ1-1, with 8 bases lining up with TRBD1. V trimming: 6 bases; J trimming: 1 base; junction bases outside the gene matches: 4. CDR1 and CDR2 (germline): MNHEY, SVGAGI. This CDR3 region has 14 residues. The CDR3 region has the DNA TGTGCCAGCAGGCTCGGACAGGGGAACACTGAAGCTTTCTTT. Its protein is CASRLGQGNTEAFF.

The chain carries TRBV7-9 and TRBJ1-1; unclear D gene. CDR3 length: 17 residues. From germline, CDR1 is SEHNR and CDR2 FQNEAQ (reference sequence). The germline V and J ends were trimmed by 1 base and 0 bases, with 15 bases remaining between them. The CDR3 loop reads CASSLVGQANMNTEAFF. In DNA, the CDR3 is TGTGCCAGCAGCTTAGTGGGTCAGGCCAACATGAACACTGAAGCTTTCTTT.

The J gene is TRBJ2-1, the V gene TRBV27, with 8 bases matching TRBD2. V lost 7 bases to trimming and J lost 8 bases; unmatched junction nucleotides: 10. This CDR3 contains 14 residues. The germline V gene encodes CDR1 MNHEY and CDR2 SMNVEV (reference sequence). The chain's CDR3 is CASIPGGPSHEQFF. For the CDR3, the DNA is TGTGCCAGCATTCCGGGGGGGCCGTCTCATGAGCAGTTCTTC.